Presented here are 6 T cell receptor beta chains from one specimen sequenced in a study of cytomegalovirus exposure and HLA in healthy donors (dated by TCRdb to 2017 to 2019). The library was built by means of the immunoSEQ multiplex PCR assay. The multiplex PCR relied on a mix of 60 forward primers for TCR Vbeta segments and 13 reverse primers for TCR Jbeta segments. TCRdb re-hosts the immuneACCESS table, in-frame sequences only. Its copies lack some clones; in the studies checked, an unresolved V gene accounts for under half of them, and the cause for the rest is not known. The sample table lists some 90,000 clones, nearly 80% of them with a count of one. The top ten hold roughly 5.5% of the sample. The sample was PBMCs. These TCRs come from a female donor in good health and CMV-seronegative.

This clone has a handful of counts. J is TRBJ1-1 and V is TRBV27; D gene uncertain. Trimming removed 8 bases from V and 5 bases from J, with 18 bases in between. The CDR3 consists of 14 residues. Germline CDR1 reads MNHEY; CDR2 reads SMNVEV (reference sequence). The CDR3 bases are TGTGCCAGCTTGGGGAGGGTCTCGGGTACTGAAGCTTTCTTT. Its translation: CASLGRVSGTEAFF.

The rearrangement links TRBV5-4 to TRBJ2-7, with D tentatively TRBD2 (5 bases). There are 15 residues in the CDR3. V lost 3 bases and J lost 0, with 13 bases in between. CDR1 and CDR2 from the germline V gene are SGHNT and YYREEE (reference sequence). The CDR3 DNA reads TGTGCCAGCAGCTCCCGAGGTGGGAGCTCCTACGAGCAGTACTTC. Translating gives CASSSRGGSSYEQYF.

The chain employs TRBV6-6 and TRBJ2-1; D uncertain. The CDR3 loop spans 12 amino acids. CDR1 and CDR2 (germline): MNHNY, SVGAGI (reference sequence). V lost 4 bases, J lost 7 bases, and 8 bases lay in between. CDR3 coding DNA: TGTGCCAGCAGTTCCATCGGGAATGAGCAGTTCTTC. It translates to CASSSIGNEQFF.

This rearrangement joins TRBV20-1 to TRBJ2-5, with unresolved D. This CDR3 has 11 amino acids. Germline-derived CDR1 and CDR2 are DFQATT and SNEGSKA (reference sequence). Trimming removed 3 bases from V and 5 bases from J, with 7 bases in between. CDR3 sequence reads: CSARPEETQYF. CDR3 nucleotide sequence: TGCAGTGCTAGGCCGGAGGAGACCCAGTACTTC.

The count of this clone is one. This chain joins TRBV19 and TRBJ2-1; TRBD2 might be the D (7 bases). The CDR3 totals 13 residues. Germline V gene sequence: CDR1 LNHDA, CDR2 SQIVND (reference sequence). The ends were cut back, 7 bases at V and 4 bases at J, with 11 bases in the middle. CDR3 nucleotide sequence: TGTGCCAGTAACCGGGGGGCATACAATGAGCAGTTCTTC. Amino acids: CASNRGAYNEQFF.

The CDR3 protein is CASSLGSGGRGEKLFF. DNA for the CDR3: TGTGCCAGCAGCTTAGGATCGGGGGGGCGGGGTGAAAAACTGTTTTTT. The chain is built from TRBV7-9 and TRBJ1-4, with a possible D match to TRBD1 (6 bases). Trimming removed 1 base from V and 7 bases from J, with 16 bases in between. CDR1 and CDR2 from the germline V gene are SEHNR and FQNEAQ (reference sequence). The length of the CDR3 is 16 residues. Variable domain in full (rest from reference TRBV7-9 and TRBJ1-4): DTGVSQNPRHKITKRGQNVTFRCDPISEHNRLYWYRQTLGQGPEFLTYFQNEAQLEKSRLLSDRFSAERPKGSFSTLEIQRTEQGDSAMYLCASSLGSGGRGEKLFFGSGTQLSVL.